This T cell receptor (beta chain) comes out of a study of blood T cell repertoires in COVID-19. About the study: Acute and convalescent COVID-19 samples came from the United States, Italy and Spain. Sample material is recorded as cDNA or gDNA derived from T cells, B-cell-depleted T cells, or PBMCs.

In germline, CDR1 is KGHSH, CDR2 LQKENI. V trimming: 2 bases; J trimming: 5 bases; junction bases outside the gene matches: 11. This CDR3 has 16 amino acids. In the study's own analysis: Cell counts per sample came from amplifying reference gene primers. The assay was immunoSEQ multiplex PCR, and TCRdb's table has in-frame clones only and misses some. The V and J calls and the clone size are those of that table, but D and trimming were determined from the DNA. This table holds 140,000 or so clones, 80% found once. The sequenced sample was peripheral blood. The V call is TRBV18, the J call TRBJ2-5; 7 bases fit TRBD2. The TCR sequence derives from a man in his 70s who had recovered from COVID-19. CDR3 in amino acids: CASSPGERLAVETQYF. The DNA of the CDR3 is TGTGCCAGCTCACCAGGGGAAAGACTAGCAGTGGAGACCCAGTACTTC.